The 27 T cell receptor beta chains below all came from one sample that was sequenced in a study of T cell clonality in common variable immunodeficiency. The protocol was immunoSEQ multiplex PCR, while the TCRdb copy is restricted to in-frame clones and leaves out a portion. The sample yields under 50,000 clones, without any singletons. The sequenced sample consisted of peripheral blood mononuclear cells. These receptors came from a person between 18 and 75 years old in good health.

This clone was counted at least ten times. The read finishes 3 residues shy of the CDR3 end, and the germline J gene is used to complete it. The chain joins TRBV27 to TRBJ1-2; 10 bases are shared with TRBD1. The CDR3 totals 17 residues. V trimming: 5 bases; J trimming: 7 bases; junction bases outside the gene matches: 16. The germline gives CDR1 MNHEY, CDR2 SMNVEV (reference sequence). The sequenced CDR3 bases are TGTGCCAGCAGTCTAAGGTCTTGGGACAGGGGCCAAGGTGGC. Amino acid sequence: CASSLRSWDRGQGG. The whole CDR3 reads CASSLRSWDRGQGGYTF.

This clone was recorded many times. The read stops 3 residues short of the end of the CDR3; the missing end is completed from the germline J gene. This chain links TRBV6-2 or TRBV6-3 with TRBJ2-2, with D hard to call. Trimming removed 10 bases at V and 4 bases at J, with 25 bases between. The length of the CDR3 is 17 residues. The germline V gene encodes CDR1 MNHEY and CDR2 SVGEGT. The CDR3 DNA, read in part, is TGTGCCAACAAGCCCCTACCCCCTCTAGGTTTCACCGGGGAG. Its translation is CANKPLPPLGFTGE. The whole CDR3 region reads CANKPLPPLGFTGELFF.

This clone occurred many times. The sequence runs out 3 residues before the end of the CDR3; the remainder is reconstructed from the germline J gene. This rearrangement joins TRBV5-1 to TRBJ2-7; D is undetermined. This CDR3 comprises 11 residues. Trimming cost V 8 bases and J 5 bases, with 11 bases left between them. CDR1 SGHRS and CDR2 YFSETQ come from the germline V gene. The sequenced CDR3 bases are TGCGCCAGTTCATACGAGGACGAG. Protein sequence: CASSYEDE. The CDR3 as a whole reads CASSYEDEQYF.

As for this clone: The sequenced fragment ends 3 residues before the CDR3 boundary, so the rest is inferred from the germline J gene. The chain has TRBV19 and TRBJ1-2; D is possibly TRBD1 (5 bases). CDR3 length equals 14 residues. In germline, CDR1 is LNHDA, CDR2 SQIVND (reference sequence). Partial CDR3 DNA: TGTGCCAGTAGTATGGCAGGGCGTGTAGATACC. Its protein product is CASSMAGRVDT. In full, the CDR3 is CASSMAGRVDTYTF. Full variable domain (outside the CDR3, taken from reference TRBV19 and TRBJ1-2): DGGITQSPKYLFRKEGQNVTLSCEQNLNHDAMYWYRQDPGQGLRLIYYSQIVNDFQKGDIAEGYSVSREKKESFPLTVTSAQKNPTAFYLCASSMAGRVDTYTFGSGTRLTVV.

This clone was found many times. Read coverage stops 3 residues before the CDR3 terminus; the germline J gene supplies the remainder. The chain employs TRBV30 and TRBJ1-1; no reliable D call. Germline V gene sequence: CDR1 GTSNPN, CDR2 SVGIG (reference sequence). The CDR3 has 12 residues. CDR3 sequence: CAWSVVASRAFF. The part of the CDR3 DNA that was read is TGTGCCTGGAGTGTCGTGGCTTCGAGG.

This clone was seen repeatedly, ten times or more. The read terminates 3 residues ahead of where the CDR3 ends, so the germline J gene completes it. This sequence joins TRBV2 and TRBJ2-3; D remains ambiguous. CDR3 length: 15 amino acids. Trimming left V 6 bases short and J 0 bases short, with 13 bases between. Germline V gene sequence: CDR1 SNHLY, CDR2 FYNNEI. The CDR3: CASSEFPYSTDTQYF. CDR3 DNA, as far as it was read: TGTGCCAGCAGCGAATTCCCCTATAGCACAGATACG.

This clone was seen at least ten times. The read finishes 3 residues shy of the CDR3 end, and the germline J gene is used to complete it. V gene TRBV7-6 combines with J gene TRBJ2-7, with D perhaps TRBD1 (5 bases). CDR3 length equals 14 residues. The germline gives CDR1 SGHVS, CDR2 FNYEAQ. Trimming stripped 1 base from V and 2 bases from J, with 9 bases between. The sequenced CDR3 bases are TGTGCCAGCAGCTTAGAGGGGCCCACCTACGAG. It is translated as CASSLEGPTYE. The whole CDR3 sequence is CASSLEGPTYEQYF.

This clone was seen many times. The observed sequence ends 3 residues before the CDR3 terminus, with the missing tail filled in from the germline J gene. This chain joins TRBV30 and TRBJ2-6; the D is unclear. CDR1 and CDR2 from the germline V gene are GTSNPN and SVGIG (reference sequence). The CDR3 is 12 residues long. V dropped 5 bases and J dropped 3 bases, with 5 bases sitting between them. CDR3 bases read: TGTGCCTGGGTTCATGGGGCCAACGTC. As protein: CAWVHGANV. The whole CDR3 sequence is CAWVHGANVLTF.

This clone was seen only a few times. Sequencing ends 3 residues short of the CDR3 end; the germline J gene provides the rest. J is TRBJ2-1 and V is TRBV7-6, with TRBD2 identical over 9 bases. There are 16 residues in the CDR3. Unmatched junction bases numbered 13, after V lost 8 bases and J lost 5 bases. Germline lookup yields CDR1 SGHVS and CDR2 FNYEAQ. The CDR3 sequence: CASVRAGGGGNNEQFF. CDR3 DNA, as far as it was read: TGTGCCAGCGTAAGAGCGGGGGGCGGGGGAAACAATGAG.

This clone was recorded at least ten times. The read stops 3 residues short of the end of the CDR3; the missing end is completed from the germline J gene. The rearrangement links TRBV6-2 or TRBV6-3 to TRBJ1-2; TRBD1 aligns across 8 bases. Trimming took 6 bases from V and 7 from J; bases not matched to a gene: 10. This CDR3 spans 14 amino acids. The germline V gene has CDR1 MNHEY and CDR2 SVGEGT. CDR3 DNA (partial): TGTGCCAGCAGGAAAACAGGGGGGATCTCTGGC. Its protein product is CASRKTGGISG. The CDR3 reads in full as CASRKTGGISGYTF.

This clone showed up many times. With the read ending 3 residues before the CDR3 end, the germline J gene is used to fill in that end. The V call is TRBV10-1, the J call TRBJ1-6; possibly TRBD1 for D (6 bases). V lost 4 bases, J lost 9 bases, and 13 bases lay in between. Germline V lookup: CDR1 WNHNN, CDR2 SYGVQD (reference sequence). The length of the CDR3 is 14 residues. This CDR3 reads CASSAGGTISPLHF. The part of the CDR3 DNA that was read is TGCGCCAGCAGTGCTGGCGGGACAATTTCACCC.

This clone has a count of ten or more. The read gets to within 3 residues of the CDR3 end, and the germline J gene fills in the rest. The chain employs TRBV29-1 and TRBJ2-6; D gene unclear. V was pared by 1 base and J by 2 bases, with 9 bases between. Germline V gene lookup returns CDR1 SQVTM and CDR2 ANQGSEA. This CDR3 region has 15 residues. CDR3 protein: CSVEGGSTGANVLTF. The covered CDR3 bases are TGCAGCGTTGAAGGAGGCAGTACTGGGGCCAACGTC.

This clone was recorded many times. The read falls 3 residues short of the CDR3 end, and the missing part is taken from the germline J gene. The chain links TRBV10-3 to TRBJ1-3; D is ambiguous. The germline CDR1 and CDR2 sequences are ENHRY and SYGVKD. V gave up 6 bases and J gave up 3 bases, with 12 bases separating them. The CDR3 covers 14 residues. CDR3 DNA (partial): TGTGCCATCAGCCCCGGGTCAATTGGAAACACC. Translating gives CAISPGSIGNT. The full-length CDR3 reads as CAISPGSIGNTIYF.

This clone was counted only a few times. The read halts 3 residues ahead of the CDR3 end, with the missing end drawn from the germline J gene. This chain joins TRBV5-4 and TRBJ2-1, with 7 bases that match TRBD1. The length of the CDR3 is 15 residues. Germline lookup yields CDR1 SGHNT and CDR2 YYREEE (reference sequence). Unmatched junction bases numbered 5, after V lost 5 bases and J lost 0 bases. CDR3 DNA, as far as it was read: TGTGCCAGCAGAACCGGGACAGTCTCCTACAATGAG. Protein: CASRTGTVSYNE. The entire CDR3 protein reads CASRTGTVSYNEQFF.

This clone was recorded many times. The read ends 3 residues early relative to the CDR3; the germline J gene fills the gap. The chain recombines TRBV19 with TRBJ2-5; 9 nucleotides align to TRBD2. Trimming at V came to 10 bases and at J to 4 bases, leaving 16 bases not matched to a gene. Germline values: CDR1 LNHDA, CDR2 SQIVND (reference sequence). The CDR3 consists of 16 residues. The covered CDR3 bases are TGTGCCACCCTAGAAGGGGCGGCAGCGGGGGGAGAGACC. Residues: CATLEGAAAGGET. The whole CDR3 region reads CATLEGAAAGGETQYF.

This clone was counted many times. Sequencing ends 3 residues short of the CDR3 end; the germline J gene provides the rest. V usage is TRBV2 and J usage is TRBJ1-5; 9 bases agree with TRBD1. The CDR3 totals 15 residues. Trimming at V came to 8 bases and at J to 4 bases, leaving 9 bases not matched to a gene. Germline values: CDR1 SNHLY, CDR2 FYNNEI. CDR3 residues: CASDILGQGNQPQHF. The DNA read from the CDR3 is TGTGCCAGCGATATTCTAGGACAGGGGAATCAGCCC.

The table lists this clone with many counts. The sequence runs out 3 residues before the end of the CDR3; the remainder is reconstructed from the germline J gene. This rearrangement joins TRBV5-6 to TRBJ2-3; D gene uncertain. The germline gives CDR1 SGHDT, CDR2 YYEEEE. Trimming left V 0 bases short and J 4 bases short, with 6 bases between. The CDR3 contains 13 residues. CDR3 residues: CASSLDRADTQYF. Incomplete CDR3 DNA: TGTGCCAGCAGCTTGGACCGGGCAGATACG.

This clone was counted ten times or more. Sequencing ends 3 residues short of the CDR3 end; the germline J gene provides the rest. The rearrangement links TRBV19 to TRBJ2-5; 11 bases align to TRBD1. V lost 5 bases and J lost 5; bases outside the gene matches: 10. The CDR3 contains 16 residues. Per germline, CDR1 LNHDA and CDR2 SQIVND (reference sequence). The CDR3 DNA, read in part, is TGTGCCAGTAGTCTCGGACAGGGGGCGCGTCAGGAGACC. As protein: CASSLGQGARQET. The CDR3 in full is CASSLGQGARQETQYF. Combining the CDR3 with reference TRBV19 and TRBJ2-5 gives the whole variable domain DGGITQSPKYLFRKEGQNVTLSCEQNLNHDAMYWYRQDPGQGLRLIYYSQIVNDFQKGDIAEGYSVSREKKESFPLTVTSAQKNPTAFYLCASSLGQGARQETQYFGPGTRLLVL.

This clone was observed a handful of times. The read halts 3 residues ahead of the CDR3 end, with the missing end drawn from the germline J gene. The chain carries TRBV7-2 and TRBJ2-1, with 7 nucleotides matching TRBD2. The ends lost 2 bases at V and 9 bases at J; junction bases unmatched: 10. Per the germline V gene, CDR1 is SGHTA and CDR2 is FQGNSA. The CDR3 contains 15 residues. CDR3 residues: CASSLTSGVVVEQFF. The covered CDR3 bases are TGTGCCAGCAGCTTAACAAGCGGGGTAGTGGTTGAG. The full variable domain, its missing parts supplied by reference TRBV7-2 and TRBJ2-1, is GAGVSQSPSNKVTEKGKDVELRCDPISGHTALYWYRQSLGQGLEFLIYFQGNSAPDKSGLPSDRFSAERTGGSVSTLTIQRTQQEDSAVYLCASSLTSGVVVEQFFGPGTRLTVL.

This clone was observed many times. Coverage ceases 3 residues before the CDR3 finishes, and the germline J gene fills in the end. J is TRBJ1-1 and V is TRBV5-1; D uncertain. The germline V gene encodes CDR1 SGHRS and CDR2 YFSETQ. This CDR3 comprises 15 residues. The V end was cut by 2 bases, the J end by 2 bases, with 13 bases between. CDR3 loop: CASSFSPQINTEAFF. The CDR3 DNA, read in part, is TGCGCCAGCAGCTTTTCGCCCCAGATTAACACTGAA.

This clone showed up just a few times. Read sequence stops 3 residues before the CDR3 end, and the germline J gene provides the missing end. This chain joins TRBV7-6 and TRBJ1-2; D perhaps matches TRBD1 (5 bases). The germline gives CDR1 SGHVS, CDR2 FNYEAQ. This CDR3 region has 16 residues. CDR3 DNA (partial): TGTGCCAGCAGCTTAGCGGTAGCGGGGGGAAACTACGAC. The encoded protein is CASSLAVAGGNYD. The full CDR3 is CASSLAVAGGNYDYTF. The full variable domain, completed using reference TRBV7-6 and TRBJ1-2, is GAGVSQSPRYKVTKRGQDVALRCDPISGHVSLYWYRQALGQGPEFLTYFNYEAQQDKSGLPNDRFSAERPEGSISTLTIQRTEQRDSAMYRCASSLAVAGGNYDYTFGSGTRLTVV.

In its sample, this clone was seen a few times. The read terminates 3 residues before the CDR3 end, so the remaining end is supplied by the germline J gene. V is TRBV30 and J is TRBJ1-1; TRBD1 is a possible D gene (5 bases). Germline V gene lookup returns CDR1 GTSNPN and CDR2 SVGIG (reference sequence). Trimming removed 8 bases at V and 1 base at J, with 8 bases between. The CDR3 runs 11 residues. CDR3 region: CARDSNTEAFF. The part of the CDR3 DNA that was read is TGTGCCCGGGACTCGAACACTGAA. The full variable domain, with the rest looked up from reference TRBV30 and TRBJ1-1, is SQTIHQWPATLVQPVGSPLSLECTVEGTSNPNLYWYRQAAGRGLQLLFYSVGIGQISSEVPQNLSASRPQDRQFILSSKKLLLSDSGFYLCARDSNTEAFFGQGTRLTVV.

This clone showed up many times. The read ends 3 residues before the CDR3 terminus; that terminus is restored from the germline J gene. V and J are TRBV4-2 and TRBJ1-2, with 10 bases fitting TRBD1. The germline V gene has CDR1 LGHNA and CDR2 YNFKEQ. There are 15 residues in the CDR3. V lost 2 bases, J lost 5 bases, and 5 bases stayed unmatched. The sequenced CDR3 bases are TGTGCCAGCAGCCAACCGACAGGGGGCTTTTATGGC. Protein sequence: CASSQPTGGFYG. The complete CDR3 sequence is CASSQPTGGFYGYTF.

This clone was observed at least ten times. The CDR3 is cut off 3 residues early in the read; its end comes from the germline J gene. V usage is TRBV20-1 and J usage is TRBJ2-3; TRBD2 aligns across 9 bases. The V and J ends lost 5 bases and 5 bases, in that order; junction bases with no gene match: 14. Germline CDR1 and CDR2: DFQATT and SNEGSKA (reference sequence). The CDR3 is 16 residues long. The CDR3 reads CSASPRLAGFGDTQYF. The CDR3 bases that were read are TGCAGTGCTTCCCCCCGGCTAGCGGGGTTTGGAGATACG.

On this clone itself: Sequencing ends 3 residues short of the CDR3 end; the germline J gene provides the rest. This chain joins TRBV30 and TRBJ2-7; 9 positions agree with TRBD2. The trim removed 4 bases at V and 4 bases at J, leaving 8 bases unmatched. CDR1 is GTSNPN, CDR2 SVGIG, per germline (reference sequence). This CDR3 spans 14 amino acids. Incomplete CDR3 DNA: TGTGCCTGGACTTTAGCGGGGGCGAAGTACGAG. Protein: CAWTLAGAKYE. The whole CDR3 protein reads CAWTLAGAKYEQYF.

On this clone: Read data end 3 residues before the CDR3 end; the end is taken from the germline J gene. The chain couples TRBV23-1 to TRBJ2-7, with 14 bases aligning to TRBD2. TRBV23-1 is noted as an ORF with a role that remains uncertain. The CDR3 extends over 16 amino acids. Trimming at V came to 6 bases and at J to 0 bases, leaving 4 bases not matched to a gene. The chain's CDR3 is CASSHGLAGGSYEQYF. The CDR3 DNA, read in part, is TGCGCCAGCAGCCACGGACTAGCGGGGGGCTCCTACGAG.

This clone was detected ten times or more. The read gets to within 3 residues of the CDR3 end, and the germline J gene fills in the rest. The V gene is TRBV5-4, the J gene TRBJ1-2; D is uncertain. Trimming took 0 bases from V and 2 from J, leaving 5 bases between them. There are 13 residues in the CDR3. Germline V gene sequence: CDR1 SGHNT, CDR2 YYREEE (reference sequence). Here the CDR3 reads CASSLDSNYGYTF. The CDR3 DNA, read in part, is TGTGCCAGCAGCTTGGACAGCAACTATGGC.